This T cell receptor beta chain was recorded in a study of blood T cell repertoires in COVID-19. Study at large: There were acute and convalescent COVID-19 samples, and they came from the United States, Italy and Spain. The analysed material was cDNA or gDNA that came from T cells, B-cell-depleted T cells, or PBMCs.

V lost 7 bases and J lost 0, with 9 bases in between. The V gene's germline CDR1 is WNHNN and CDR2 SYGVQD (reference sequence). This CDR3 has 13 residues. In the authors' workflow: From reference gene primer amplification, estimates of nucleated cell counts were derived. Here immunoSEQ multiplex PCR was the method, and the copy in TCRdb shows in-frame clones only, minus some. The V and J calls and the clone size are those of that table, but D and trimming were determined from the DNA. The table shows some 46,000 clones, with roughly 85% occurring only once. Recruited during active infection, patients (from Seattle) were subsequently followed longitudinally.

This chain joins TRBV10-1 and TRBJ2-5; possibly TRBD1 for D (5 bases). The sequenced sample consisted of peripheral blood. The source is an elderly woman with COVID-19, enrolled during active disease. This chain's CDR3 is CASKRQNQETQYF. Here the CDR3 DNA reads TGCGCCAGCAAACGACAGAACCAAGAGACCCAGTACTTC.